The 5 T cell receptor beta chains reported below all come from one sample, sequenced in a study of shared clonotypes between healthy human individuals. CD45RO-negative CD8 cells positively selected for CCR7 made up the naive population, which excluded terminally differentiated effector memory CD45RA+ cells. This table comes from immunoSEQ multiplex PCR, and its TCRdb copy is limited to in-frame clones, with some not included. The data contain about 2.1 million clones, around 95% of them singletons. The sequenced sample consisted of naive CD8+ T cells from PBMCs. All receptors come from a man aged 18 to 30 in good health. Some clones in this sample may be carry-over from other donors' samples.

The chain is built from TRBV28 and TRBJ2-7; the match to TRBD1 covers 8 bases. Trimming took 10 bases from V and 4 from J; bases not matched to a gene: 9. CDR1 and CDR2 (germline): MDHEN, SYDVKM. The CDR3 is 13 residues long. The CDR3 nucleotides read TGTGCCACCAAACCAGGGGGCATGTACGAGCAGTACTTC. Amino acid sequence: CATKPGGMYEQYF.

The V call is TRBV7-2, the J call TRBJ2-2, with unresolved D. Germline lookup yields CDR1 SGHTA and CDR2 FQGNSA. Trimming shortened V by 2 bases and J by 0 bases, and 10 bases separated the two germline ends. This CDR3 contains 16 residues. The CDR3 reads CASSLWLAANTGELFF. CDR3 nucleotides: TGTGCCAGCAGCTTATGGTTAGCAGCGAACACCGGGGAGCTGTTTTTT.

This rearrangement joins TRBV6-6 to TRBJ2-7; D perhaps matches TRBD2 (6 bases). The CDR3 is made up of 14 amino acids. CDR1 is MNHNY and CDR2 is SVGAGI in the germline V gene (reference sequence). Between the trimmed V and J ends, which lost 2 bases and 5 bases, there was a span of 13 bases. For the CDR3, the DNA is TGTGCCAGCAGTTACGTTGGAGGGGTGGACGAGCAGTACTTC. Residues: CASSYVGGVDEQYF.

This clone turned up a few times. The chain carries TRBV19 and TRBJ1-2; maybe TRBD1 (6 bases). Germline lookup yields CDR1 LNHDA and CDR2 SQIVND (reference sequence). Trimming pared 7 bases from V and 4 bases from J, leaving 13 bases between. CDR3 size: 13 residues. The CDR3 sequence: CASTVGQFYGYTF. CDR3 DNA: TGTGCCAGTACCGTAGGACAGTTCTATGGCTACACCTTC. The full variable domain, completed using reference TRBV19 and TRBJ1-2, is DGGITQSPKYLFRKEGQNVTLSCEQNLNHDAMYWYRQDPGQGLRLIYYSQIVNDFQKGDIAEGYSVSREKKESFPLTVTSAQKNPTAFYLCASTVGQFYGYTFGSGTRLTVV.

The chain employs TRBV10-3 and TRBJ2-2, with D possibly matching TRBD2 (6 bases). The CDR3 loop spans 17 amino acids. From germline, CDR1 is ENHRY and CDR2 SYGVKD. V was cut by 4 bases and J by 0 bases, with 15 bases left in between. CDR3 residues: CAISGPGTPANTGELFF. The CDR3 DNA follows: TGTGCCATCAGTGGACCAGGGACTCCTGCGAACACCGGGGAGCTGTTTTTT.